The 13 T cell receptor beta chains below were found in one sample sequenced in a study of T cells in Graves' hyperthyroidism and ophthalmopathy. Researchers amplified the TCR beta CDR3 regions from RNA transcripts. HTBI primers drove first-round RT-PCR of the TCR CDR3. TCRdb processed the multiplex PCR reads anew with MiXCR; each CDR3 protein has one entry. The sample includes over 450,000 distinct CDR3 sequences, over 13% of them seen just once. The sample comprised blood. The receptors originated from a woman aged 18-29 years with Graves' hyperthyroidism.

This clonotype appeared many times. The chain links TRBV19 to TRBJ1-1, with 7 bases that match TRBD1. The CDR3 loop spans 13 amino acids. The J segment lost 1 base and the V segment lost 9 bases, leaving 5 bases of the junction unmatched. CDR1 is LNHDA, CDR2 SQIVND, per germline (reference sequence). Here the CDR3 reads CASRTGRNTEAFF. DNA for the CDR3: TGTGCCAGCCGGACAGGCCGGAACACTGAAGCTTTCTTT.

The CDR3 region is CATSDVASGRTGELFF. In nucleotides, the CDR3 is TGTGCCACCAGTGATGTGGCTAGCGGGAGGACCGGGGAGCTGTTTTTT. The rearrangement uses TRBV24-1 and TRBJ2-2, with 11 bases fitting TRBD2. The V and J ends lost 3 bases and 5 bases, in that order; junction bases with no gene match: 4. This CDR3 comprises 16 residues. CDR1 and CDR2 from the germline V gene are KGHDR and SFDVKD.

The chain is built from TRBV5-1 and TRBJ2-1, with D possibly being TRBD2 (5 bases). CDR3 length: 17 residues. The V and J ends lost 4 bases and 3 bases respectively, with 20 bases between them. Germline V lookup: CDR1 SGHRS, CDR2 YFSETQ. The chain's CDR3 is CASSPGPSRGLYNEQFF. Here the CDR3 DNA reads TGCGCCAGCAGCCCCGGGCCCTCTAGAGGACTCTACAATGAGCAGTTCTTC.

At least ten counts were recorded for this clonotype. The chain couples TRBV15 to TRBJ1-1; TRBD1 agrees at 9 bases. The CDR3 totals 17 residues. Losses at the gene ends were 5 bases for V and 0 bases for J; bases not matched to a gene: 10. Per germline, CDR1 LNHNV and CDR2 YYDKDF (reference sequence). For the CDR3, the DNA is TGTGCCACCAGCCGAGTGGGGACAGGGATAATGAACACTGAAGCTTTCTTT. Translating it yields CATSRVGTGIMNTEAFF.

There are many counts of this clonotype. The chain links TRBV11-2 to TRBJ2-1, with 7 bases identical to TRBD2. Germline assignment: CDR1 SGHAT and CDR2 FQNNGV. V trimming: 5 bases; J trimming: 4 bases; junction bases outside the gene matches: 8. This CDR3 region has 15 residues. The CDR3: CASSPPASGYNEQFF. Here the CDR3 DNA reads TGTGCCAGCAGCCCCCCGGCTAGCGGTTACAATGAGCAGTTCTTC. The whole variable domain, filled in from reference TRBV11-2 and TRBJ2-1, reads EAGVAQSPRYKIIEKRQSVAFWCNPISGHATLYWYQQILGQGPKLLIQFQNNGVVDDSQLPKDRFSAERLKGVDSTLKIQPAKLEDSAVYLCASSPPASGYNEQFFGPGTRLTVL.

There are a few counts of this clonotype. The V and J genes are TRBV9 and TRBJ2-3, with 11 positions matching TRBD2. Trimming at V came to 5 bases and at J to 2 bases, leaving 7 bases not matched to a gene. Germline CDR1 reads SGDLS; CDR2 reads YYNGEE. The CDR3 consists of 16 residues. The CDR3 DNA sequence: TGTGCCAGCAGTCTTGGACTAGCGGGCCACACAGATACGCAGTATTTT. Protein sequence: CASSLGLAGHTDTQYF.

This clonotype was found a few times. V is TRBV12-5 and J is TRBJ2-1; no firm D call. CDR3 length: 14 residues. CDR1 is LGHNT, CDR2 FRNRAP, per germline. With 1 base removed from V and 6 bases from J, the gap between germline ends came to 10 bases. The CDR3 spells CASGLADSTNEQFF. The CDR3 DNA reads as TGTGCTAGTGGTTTGGCCGACTCGACCAATGAGCAGTTCTTC.

This clonotype came up many times. The genes are TRBV7-2 and TRBJ1-1; D might be TRBD1 (6 bases). Germline V lookup: CDR1 SGHTA, CDR2 FQGNSA. The CDR3 runs to 15 residues. The germline V and J ends were trimmed by 11 bases and 5 bases, with 24 bases remaining between them. The CDR3 DNA is TGTGCCGGGGGCACGCCCGGGTCCCTATGGACTGAAGCTTTCTTT. Amino acid sequence: CAGGTPGSLWTEAFF.

This clonotype was observed many times. The chain uses TRBV10-3 and TRBJ2-5, with no clear D. Trimming removed 3 bases at V and 5 bases at J, with 4 bases between. Germline V gives CDR1 ENHRY, CDR2 SYGVKD. This CDR3 spans 11 amino acids. The CDR3 here is CAISDGETQYF. CDR3 in DNA: TGTGCCATCAGTGACGGTGAGACCCAGTACTTC.

This clonotype was seen at least ten times. The chain uses TRBV20-1 and TRBJ2-5, with D maybe TRBD2 (5 bases). Trimming cost V 0 bases and J 5 bases, with 10 bases left between them. Germline CDR1 is DFQATT and CDR2 is SNEGSKA (reference sequence). The CDR3 extends over 13 amino acids. The CDR3 coding sequence is TGCAGTGCTAGAGAGGCGGGTCGGGAGACCCAGTACTTC. This codes for CSAREAGRETQYF.

This clonotype was observed many times. The chain has TRBV2 and TRBJ1-5, with D possibly matching TRBD1 (5 bases). V dropped 1 base and J dropped 7 bases, with 8 bases sitting between them. Per the germline V gene, CDR1 is SNHLY and CDR2 is FYNNEI. The CDR3 is made up of 13 amino acids. This CDR3 reads CASSEGGGQPQHF. The CDR3 nucleotides read TGTGCCAGCAGTGAAGGGGGCGGACAGCCCCAGCATTTT.

J is TRBJ2-5 and V is TRBV19, with D uncertain. The germline V and J ends were trimmed by 0 bases and 1 base, with 12 bases remaining between them. The length of the CDR3 is 16 residues. Germline CDR1 and CDR2: LNHDA and SQIVND (reference sequence). The CDR3 sequence: CASSIEAPVVQETQYF. CDR3 sequence (DNA): TGTGCCAGTAGTATAGAAGCCCCCGTGGTCCAAGAGACCCAGTACTTC. Together with reference TRBV19 and TRBJ2-5, the CDR3 gives the full variable domain: DGGITQSPKYLFRKEGQNVTLSCEQNLNHDAMYWYRQDPGQGLRLIYYSQIVNDFQKGDIAEGYSVSREKKESFPLTVTSAQKNPTAFYLCASSIEAPVVQETQYFGPGTRLLVL.

This clonotype was recorded many times. The chain joins TRBV30 to TRBJ2-2, with D possibly being TRBD2 (6 bases). V lost 0 bases and J lost 6, with 17 bases in between. Germline V gene sequence: CDR1 GTSNPN, CDR2 SVGIG (reference sequence). CDR3 length: 16 residues. The CDR3 DNA reads as TGTGCCTGGAGTGTACAACAAACCCTAGCGCCCGGGGAGCTGTTTTTT. The encoded protein is CAWSVQQTLAPGELFF.